The clone carrying this T cell receptor (beta chain) was observed a single time. Original handling: Scientists estimated how many nucleated cells there were by amplifying reference gene primers. Data came from immunoSEQ multiplex PCR; TCRdb stores just in-frame clones and leaves some out. That table gives V, J and clone size, and the DNA gave D and trimming. Of approximately 130,000 clones in the sample, roughly 81% were seen once. This entry comes from a study of blood T cell repertoires in COVID-19. Study summary: COVID-19 samples, acute and convalescent, were from the United States, Italy and Spain.

In germline, CDR1 is MNHNS, CDR2 SASEGT. This CDR3 is 19 amino acids long. V trimming: 2 bases; J trimming: 4 bases; junction bases outside the gene matches: 17. What was sequenced was peripheral blood. The receptor was isolated from a human donor in a cohort sampled during active COVID-19. This chain connects TRBV6-1 to TRBJ1-5, with 7 bases aligning to TRBD1. The CDR3 is CASSEPINRGGGRNQPQHF. In DNA form, the CDR3 reads TGTGCCAGCAGTGAACCCATCAACAGGGGTGGGGGGCGAAATCAGCCCCAGCATTTT.